This T cell receptor beta chain originates from a study of control samples from healthy donors and cancer patients. TCRdb's table, derived via immunoSEQ multiplex PCR, lists solely in-frame clones and lacks some. The table has about 140,000 clones, more than 85% seen once. Germline V lookup: CDR1 SEHNR, CDR2 FQNEAQ (reference sequence). The CDR3 consists of 15 residues. V was shortened by 2 bases and J by 1 base, with 11 bases between the two germline ends. The source material was blood. The chain joins TRBV7-9 to TRBJ1-1; possibly TRBD1 for D (5 bases). The source of this sequence is a woman in her 30s in good health. CDR3 residues: CASSLTGTANTEAFF. CDR3 in DNA: TGTGCCAGCAGCTTAACCGGGACCGCGAACACTGAAGCTTTCTTT.